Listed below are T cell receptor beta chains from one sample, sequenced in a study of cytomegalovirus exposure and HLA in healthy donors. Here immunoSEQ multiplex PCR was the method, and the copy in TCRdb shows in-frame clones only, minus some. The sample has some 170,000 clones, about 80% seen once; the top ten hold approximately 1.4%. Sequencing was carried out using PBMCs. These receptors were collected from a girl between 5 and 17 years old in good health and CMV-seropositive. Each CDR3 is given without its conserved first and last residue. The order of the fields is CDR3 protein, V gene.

ASGSSRGTQY TRBV6-6
ASSRGLGYGYT TRBV7-9
ASSWRGQEVTEAF TRBV27
ASSQGDRDYTGELF TRBV4-3
ASSLAWGPQETQY TRBV5-4
ASSSPGHIYGYT TRBV28
ATEAGGYGYT TRBV6-1
ASSPRQGTGVAKNIQY TRBV28
ASSLGLGQASYNEQF TRBV27
AWSYGGTYNEQF TRBV30
ASSENVYSGSSNQPQH TRBV2
ASSLFEGWTYNEQF TRBV5-1
ASSYSRGQETQY TRBV6-5
ASSDPAGQGASNQPQH TRBV6-1
ASSWGDRGDGYT TRBV5-1
ASSPPGDRNQPQH TRBV18
ASRRASGGLGSSYEQY TRBV2
ASSPSGQLTDTQY TRBV5-6
ASSNGTDVGTNEKLF TRBV21-1
ASSREGHNYGYT TRBV5-1
ASSFTGTDNYEQY TRBV11-1
AILGDRGFLSDQPQH TRBV6-7
ASSRVAGGSYEQY TRBV7-2
AISEYEGGTGELF TRBV10-3
AWSVQTDTGELF TRBV30
ASARDYGTQY TRBV12-5
ASSPDRGYEQY TRBV6-5
SVVQGTNYGYT TRBV29-1
SVEHGSGGETQY TRBV29-1
ASSTWNTGELF TRBV5-1
ASSSSVDTQY TRBV5-1
ASSTGDTEAF TRBV28
SVEEGAGTDTQY TRBV29-1
ASSTSFPPPGQGITDTQY TRBV27
ASSHGGNEQY TRBV7-9
ASSGTAYGYT TRBV2
AWSYSGGRTDTQY TRBV30
AIRGGSTDTQY TRBV10-3
ASSQGRRVATNEKLF TRBV4-3
ASSLAGSQETQY TRBV5-6
ASSPINTRDTRYEQY TRBV11-2
ASSREGDEQF TRBV4-2
ASSSTGVHTIY TRBV7-9
ASSLGLAGVTGANVLT TRBV28
ASSTMSWDYHNEQF TRBV19
ASSSGYEQY TRBV5-1
ASSQAGAYNEQF TRBV5-1
ASSEFGGRVSYEQY TRBV6-1
ASSILDLDGEQY TRBV19
ASSYSGEGTQPQH TRBV6-5
ASNLGGGTGELF TRBV6-6
ASSSPGEGNYGYT TRBV6-5
ASRRQAQSVNEQF TRBV14